Here is one T cell receptor beta chain with its context. The antigen remains undetermined. Profiled with immunoSEQ multiplex PCR; TCRdb holds only in-frame clones, not every one. Of about 94,000 clones in the sample, around nine tenths were seen once. The CDR3 is 10 amino acids. Germline V gene lookup returns CDR1 SNHLY and CDR2 FYNNEI. Deletions cut 6 bases from V and 8 bases from J, with 7 bases between. These data originate in a study of T cell responses to AZD1222 COVID-19 vaccine. Study findings and constraints: Possibly, clonal diversity was underestimated; donors were largely white British and included more females. Targets within unmutated variant regions were reportedly found for nearly half of spike-specific TCRs. Breadth and depth of Spike-specific TCRs rose after two AZD1222 doses.

The sample consisted of peripheral blood, taken 28 days after the second AZD1222 dose. The chain joins TRBV2 to TRBJ1-1; no reliable D call. This TCR came from an adult who received the AZD1222 COVID-19 vaccine. This chain's CDR3 is CASRAGEAFF. CDR3 DNA: TGTGCCAGCAGAGCCGGAGAAGCTTTCTTT.